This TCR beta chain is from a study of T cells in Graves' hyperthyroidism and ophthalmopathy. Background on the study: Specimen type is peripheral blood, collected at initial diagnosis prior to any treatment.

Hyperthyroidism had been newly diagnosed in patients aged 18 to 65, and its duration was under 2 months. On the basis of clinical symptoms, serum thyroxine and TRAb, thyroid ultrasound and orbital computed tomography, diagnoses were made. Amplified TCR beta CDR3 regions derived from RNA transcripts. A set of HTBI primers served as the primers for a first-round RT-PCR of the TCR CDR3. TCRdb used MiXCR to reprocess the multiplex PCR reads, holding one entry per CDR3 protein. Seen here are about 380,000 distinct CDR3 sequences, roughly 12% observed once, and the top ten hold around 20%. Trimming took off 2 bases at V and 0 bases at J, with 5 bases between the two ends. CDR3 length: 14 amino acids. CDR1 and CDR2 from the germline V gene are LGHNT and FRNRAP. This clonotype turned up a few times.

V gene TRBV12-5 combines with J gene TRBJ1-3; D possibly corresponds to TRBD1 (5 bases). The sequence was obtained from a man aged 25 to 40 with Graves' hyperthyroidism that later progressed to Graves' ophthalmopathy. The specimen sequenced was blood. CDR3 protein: CASGLRGSGNTIYF. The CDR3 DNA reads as TGTGCTAGTGGTTTGAGGGGCTCTGGAAACACCATATATTTT.